In this sample, the clone carrying this T cell receptor beta chain turned up many times. Its antigen remains unknown. Germline V gene data show CDR1 as SEHNR and CDR2 as FQNEAQ (reference sequence). This CDR3 contains 17 residues. J gave up 7 bases and V 3 bases, and 9 bases lay outside the gene matches. From the 5' RACE reads, TCRdb called clonotypes with MiXCR, one entry per CDR3 protein. The table has about 240,000 distinct CDR3 sequences, 7.5% seen once. The data were obtained in a study of identical twins. General observations from the study: Within monozygotic twins, out-of-frame TCR alpha sharing was underestimated by the models. The study based its conclusions on cross-sectional statistical analysis and did not follow the same donors.

These data were also reused for a study on yellow fever vaccine responses in identical twins. That work states: On the reported evidence, twins' vaccine T cell responses seemed partly convergent and partly personalized.

The chain joins TRBV7-9 to TRBJ2-1; 13 bases are a match to TRBD2. The sequenced material came from CD8+ T cells sorted from blood. The clonotype was recovered from a woman aged 18 to 35 in good health. CDR3 bases: TGTGCCAGCAGCTTTGGACTAGCGGGAGCCCCTCGGAATGAGCAGTTCTTC. As protein: CASSFGLAGAPRNEQFF.